These 5 T cell receptor beta chains originate from one sample sequenced in a study of T cells in Graves' hyperthyroidism and ophthalmopathy. The TCR beta CDR3 regions underwent amplification using RNA transcripts as the source. HTBI primers were the set used in a first-round RT-PCR of the TCR CDR3. TCRdb reprocessed the multiplex PCR reads via MiXCR and lists one record per CDR3 protein. The sample lists around 200,000 distinct CDR3 sequences, approximately 20% seen once, with about 48% in the top ten. The sample was blood. Every receptor here comes from a man between 35 and 55 years old with Graves' hyperthyroidism.

This chain joins TRBV7-2 and TRBJ2-3; TRBD1 matches at 9 bases. Germline V CDR1 and CDR2: SGHTA, FQGNSA. This CDR3 has 14 amino acids. With 6 bases clipped from V and 5 bases from J, the junction kept 6 bases outside the gene matches. The DNA for the CDR3 is TGTGCCAGCAGGAAACAGGGGGCGGAAGATACGCAGTATTTT. It specifies CASRKQGAEDTQYF.

This clonotype has more than one count but fewer than ten. V is TRBV30 and J is TRBJ1-6; D perhaps matches TRBD1 (6 bases). The germline gives CDR1 GTSNPN, CDR2 SVGIG (reference sequence). The CDR3 is 17 amino acids. V was cut by 3 bases and J by 0 bases, with 15 bases left in between. The CDR3 DNA sequence: TGTGCCTGGAGGGAGGGGGGGGGCTACTCCTATAATTCACCCCTCCACTTT. Protein sequence: CAWREGGGYSYNSPLHF.

This clonotype was detected ten times or more. This chain links TRBV4-1 with TRBJ1-5; D not resolved. V dropped 5 bases and J dropped 8 bases, with 7 bases sitting between them. The CDR3 is 11 amino acids. CDR1 is MGHRA and CDR2 is YSYEKL in the germline V gene. Here the CDR3 reads CASSVRKPQHF. The CDR3 DNA is TGCGCCAGCAGCGTCCGGAAGCCCCAGCATTTT.

The chain uses TRBV20-1 and TRBJ1-5, with TRBD1 matching over 9 bases. The CDR3 is made up of 15 amino acids. The V gene's germline CDR1 is DFQATT and CDR2 SNEGSKA (reference sequence). V trimming: 5 bases; J trimming: 4 bases; junction bases outside the gene matches: 9. CDR3 amino acids: CSASQGTGINQPQHF. CDR3 nucleotide sequence: TGCAGTGCTTCCCAAGGGACAGGGATTAATCAGCCCCAGCATTTT.

The rearrangement joins TRBV7-2 to TRBJ2-3; 8 nucleotides match TRBD2. Unmatched junction bases numbered 5, after V lost 4 bases and J lost 5 bases. The CDR3 totals 14 residues. Looked up from germline, CDR1 is SGHTA and CDR2 is FQGNSA. CDR3 nucleotide sequence: TGTGCCAGCAGCTCGCCGGGGGGGCAAGATACGCAGTATTTT. This encodes CASSSPGGQDTQYF.